Listed below are T cell receptor beta chains from one sample, sequenced in a study of T-cell memory formation after mild COVID-19. TCRdb analysed the 5' RACE reads with MiXCR anew, one entry per CDR3 protein. The sample holds approximately 400,000 distinct CDR3 sequences; under 20% are singletons and the top ten take around a fifth. Specimen: PBMCs or a T cell subset sorted from them (not recorded which). Receptor source: a young man who had mild COVID-19 (a few samples of this study predate the infection). Cell type and time point are not known. Each CDR3 is given with its conserved first and last residue. A D gene is named only where the DNA matches it firmly. Clone size, where shown, is once, few, many, or a class for clones that have expanded.

V,D,J,size,CDR3,DNA
TRBV4-2,NA,TRBJ1-2,NA,CASSHLGGRTYGYTF,TGTGCCAGCAGCCACCTCGGGGGGCGCACCTATGGCTACACCTTC
TRBV28,TRBD1,TRBJ2-3,NA,CASSPGTVFTDTQYF,TGTGCCAGCAGCCCCGGGACAGTCTTCACAGATACGCAGTATTTT
TRBV21-1,NA,TRBJ1-6,many,CASSKGQGNSPLHF,TGTGCCAGCAGCAAAGGACAGGGTAATTCACCCCTCCACTTT
TRBV7-9,TRBD1,TRBJ1-2,few,CASSSTRGRYGYTF,TGTGCCAGCAGCTCGACGAGGGGGCGGTATGGCTACACCTTC
TRBV5-1,NA,TRBJ2-5,NA,CASGTGLETQYF,TGCGCCAGCGGCACAGGGCTGGAGACCCAGTACTTC
TRBV7-9,NA,TRBJ1-1,NA,CASSLEGWNTEAFF,TGTGCCAGCAGCTTAGAGGGCTGGAACACTGAAGCTTTCTTT
TRBV7-9,NA,TRBJ2-3,NA,CASSTRGVAQYF,TGTGCCAGCAGTACCCGCGGGGTGGCGCAGTATTTT
TRBV4-1,NA,TRBJ2-1,NA,CASSQDAGAQFF,TGCGCCAGCAGCCAAGATGCGGGGGCACAGTTCTTC
TRBV5-6,NA,TRBJ2-1,few,CASSLPQGQPYNEQFF,TGTGCCAGCAGCTTACCCCAGGGGCAGCCCTACAATGAGCAGTTCTTC
TRBV4-3,NA,TRBJ2-4,NA,CASSQERDHFYNIQYF,TGCGCCAGCAGCCAAGAGAGGGATCATTTTTATAACATTCAGTACTTC
TRBV7-2,TRBD2,TRBJ2-5,NA,CASSGKRDQETKYF,TGTGCCAGCAGCGGCAAGCGGGACCAAGAGACCAAGTACTTC
TRBV6-2/TRBV6-3,TRBD1,TRBJ1-6,few,CASSLLRTGRLSRSPLHF,TGTGCCAGCAGCTTACTTCGGACAGGGCGACTATCTCGGTCACCCCTCCACTTT
TRBV5-4,NA,TRBJ2-3,NA,CASSLEPEDYLSTDTQYF,TGTGCCAGCAGCTTGGAGCCCGAGGATTACCTTAGCACAGATACGCAGTATTTT
TRBV5-1,NA,TRBJ1-2,NA,CASSLVAGARGYTF,TGCGCCAGCAGCTTGGTGGCGGGGGCGCGTGGCTACACCTTC
TRBV28,NA,TRBJ1-1,few,CASRTQPGARAEAFF,TGTGCCAGCAGAACCCAGCCGGGGGCGCGTGCTGAAGCTTTCTTT
TRBV24-1,NA,TRBJ2-7,NA,CATRNGEQYF,TGTGCCACCAGGAATGGCGAGCAGTACTTC
TRBV5-5,TRBD1,TRBJ1-1,few,CASSLMGQSPGRFTEAFF,TGTGCCAGCAGCTTGATGGGACAGAGCCCCGGACGGTTCACTGAAGCTTTCTTT
TRBV20-1,TRBD2,TRBJ2-3,NA,CSARGLGSIRTQYF,TGCAGTGCTAGGGGACTAGGTTCTATTCGCACGCAGTATTTT
TRBV12-3/TRBV12-4,NA,TRBJ2-3,NA,CASTPQASAQYF,TGTGCCAGCACCCCTCAGGCGTCGGCGCAGTATTTT
TRBV2,TRBD1,TRBJ1-5,NA,CASSVQGGQPQHF,TGTGCCAGCAGTGTACAGGGGGGGCAGCCCCAGCATTTT
TRBV3-1,NA,TRBJ2-1,few,CASSQTRWANEQFF,TGTGCCAGCAGCCAAACTAGGTGGGCCAATGAGCAGTTCTTC
TRBV5-4,NA,TRBJ2-3,NA,CASSLAGYSTDTQYF,TGTGCCAGCAGCTTGGCAGGTTACTCCACAGATACGCAGTATTTT
TRBV30,NA,TRBJ2-3,few,CAWSVRAPWAQYF,TGTGCCTGGAGTGTTCGGGCCCCATGGGCGCAGTATTTT
TRBV10-1,NA,TRBJ2-5,NA,CASSIQGSETQYF,TGCGCCAGCAGTATACAGGGAAGCGAGACCCAGTACTTC
TRBV5-1,NA,TRBJ2-1,many,CASSLEGSYNEQFF,TGTGCCAGCAGCTTGGAGGGCTCCTACAATGAGCAGTTCTTC
TRBV6-5,NA,TRBJ1-1,NA,CASSYEGSGTEAFF,TGTGCCAGCAGTTATGAGGGATCGGGCACTGAAGCTTTCTTT
TRBV5-6,NA,TRBJ1-2,NA,CASNSGTYGYTF,TGTGCCAGCAACTCCGGGACCTATGGCTACACCTTC
TRBV27,NA,TRBJ1-2,few,CASRYGGNGYTF,TGTGCCAGCAGATACGGGGGTAACGGCTACACCTTC
TRBV11-1,NA,TRBJ2-6,NA,CASSLLLSGANVLTF,TGTGCCAGCAGCTTATTGCTCTCTGGGGCCAACGTCCTGACTTTC
TRBV15,NA,TRBJ2-3,NA,CATSKGGDTDTQYF,TGTGCCACCAGCAAGGGCGGAGACACAGATACGCAGTATTTT
TRBV24-1,NA,TRBJ1-1,few,CATSDLRDLNEAFF,TGTGCCACCAGTGATTTACGCGACCTCAATGAAGCTTTCTTT
TRBV11-2,TRBD1,TRBJ1-1,NA,CASRSGTGLGTEAFF,TGTGCCAGCAGATCCGGGACAGGGTTGGGCACTGAAGCTTTCTTT
TRBV25-1,TRBD1,TRBJ1-6,NA,CASSAYRGRNSPLHF,TGTGCCAGCAGTGCCTACAGGGGTCGGAATTCACCCCTCCACTTT
TRBV9,NA,TRBJ1-1,NA,CASSGIRGHTEAFF,TGTGCCAGCAGCGGGATCAGGGGTCACACTGAAGCTTTCTTT